Listed below are T cell receptor beta chains from one sample, sequenced in a study of response to subunit inactivated influenza vaccine. One entry per CDR3 protein, called by TCRdb with MiXCR from the RT-PCR reads. The sample gives 500,000 to 600,000 distinct CDR3 sequences, roughly 8.2% of which show up once; 13% is in the top ten. The input for sequencing was PBMCs from blood, taken roughly 24 months after vaccination. These receptor sequences come from a man aged 45 to 75 who received an inactivated influenza vaccine. Both conserved end residues are part of each CDR3. D genes are given only for firm matches. Where a row states a size, it is once, few, many or the class of an expanded clone; other rows omit it.

D gene	V gene	J gene	clone size	CDR3 DNA	CDR3 protein
.	TRBV29-1	TRBJ2-7	many	TGCAGCGTTGATTTGGGACGCGGATACGAGCAGTACTTC	CSVDLGRGYEQYF
.	TRBV10-3	TRBJ2-7	.	TGTGCCATCAGTCCCGCTGGAGGGGGGTACGAGCAGTACTTC	CAISPAGGGYEQYF
TRBD2	TRBV12-3/TRBV12-4	TRBJ2-2	.	TGTGCCAGCAGCGCCACACTAGCGCCAAACACCGGGGAGCTGTTTTTT	CASSATLAPNTGELFF
.	TRBV5-5	TRBJ1-4	.	TGTGCCAGCAGCTTGGGGGCACAGAGAGGGGATGAAAAACTGTTTTTT	CASSLGAQRGDEKLFF
.	TRBV3-1	TRBJ2-7	.	TGTGCCAGCAGCGATACTTCCTCCTACGAGCAGTACTTC	CASSDTSSYEQYF
.	TRBV6-1	TRBJ1-2	.	TGTGCCAGCAGCCGAAGAGGGCAAGGAGGCTACACCTTC	CASSRRGQGGYTF
TRBD2	TRBV2	TRBJ2-3	.	TGTGCCAGCTCCCCGGGACACCGTGGACTAGCGGGAGACACAGATACGCAGTATTTT	CASSPGHRGLAGDTDTQYF
TRBD1	TRBV29-1	TRBJ2-7	few	TGCAGCGTAGAACAGGGGGCGGCCGAGCAGTACTTC	CSVEQGAAEQYF
.	TRBV20-1	TRBJ2-1	.	TGCAGTGCTAGATTTGCGCGGAATTACAATGAGCAGTTCTTC	CSARFARNYNEQFF
TRBD1	TRBV7-9	TRBJ1-2	.	TGTGCCAGCAGCTCCCCGACAGGGGGAGGTGGCTACACCTTC	CASSSPTGGGGYTF
TRBD1	TRBV3-1	TRBJ2-2	many	TGTGCCAGCAGAGGGACAGGGTACGGGGAGCTGTTTTTT	CASRGTGYGELFF
TRBD1	TRBV28	TRBJ2-3	few	TGTGCCAGCAGGGAAACAGGGGGCATCGATACGCAGTATTTT	CASRETGGIDTQYF
TRBD1	TRBV28	TRBJ1-3	few	TGTGCCAGCAGCCCGACCGGGACAGGGGGAAACACCATATATTTT	CASSPTGTGGNTIYF
.	TRBV7-9	TRBJ1-1	few	TGTGCCAGCAGACCTGACAGTGTGAACACTGAAGCTTTCTTT	CASRPDSVNTEAFF
TRBD1	TRBV7-2	TRBJ2-7	.	TGTGCCAGCAGGGGACAGGGCACCTACGAGCAGTACTTC	CASRGQGTYEQYF
.	TRBV7-8	TRBJ2-1	.	TGTGCCAGCAGCTTAGTGTTTGAGTCGCGGTTCTTC	CASSLVFESRFF
.	TRBV6-1	TRBJ2-7	many	TGTGCCAGCACAAAGGAGGCAGGTGTGTACTACGAGCAGTACTTC	CASTKEAGVYYEQYF
.	TRBV28	TRBJ2-7	.	TGTGCCAGCAGTGTAGGAACTTACGAGCAGTACTTC	CASSVGTYEQYF
.	TRBV19	TRBJ1-5	many	TGTGCCAGTCAAAAACAGTGGGGGAATCAGCCCCAGCATTTT	CASQKQWGNQPQHF
TRBD2	TRBV7-2	TRBJ2-7	few	TGTGCCAGCAGCTTAGCGGAGGTTAGCGGGAGTGAGCAGTACTTC	CASSLAEVSGSEQYF
TRBD2	TRBV20-1	TRBJ2-3	many	TGCAGTGCTCGGGACTACCGCACAGATACGCAGTATTTT	CSARDYRTDTQYF
.	TRBV6-2/TRBV6-3	TRBJ1-1	many	TGTGCCAGCGGGCCCGACACAGGTCGAGGGAGGCTGTCGAACACTGAAGCTTTCTTT	CASGPDTGRGRLSNTEAFF
.	TRBV7-2	TRBJ2-7	many	TGTGCCAGCAGCCCCCTTAGGAAGCACGAGCAGTACTTC	CASSPLRKHEQYF
.	TRBV4-2	TRBJ1-4	few	TGTGCCAGCAGCCAAGGCAGGGTTAATGAAAAACTGTTTTTT	CASSQGRVNEKLFF
.	TRBV6-6	TRBJ1-2	.	TGTGCCAGCAGTGGCAGGGTGGGAGGCTACACCTTC	CASSGRVGGYTF
.	TRBV5-4	TRBJ1-1	few	TGTGCCAGCAGCCCCAGTAAAGACACTGAAGCTTTCTTT	CASSPSKDTEAFF
TRBD1	TRBV18	TRBJ1-1	few	TGTGCCAGCTCACCACGGACAGGGTCGGTTTGGACTGAAGCTTTCTTT	CASSPRTGSVWTEAFF
.	TRBV5-1	TRBJ1-1	few	TGCGCCAGCAGCCAAGCGCCAGGGAGTGGTATAGAAGCTTTCTTT	CASSQAPGSGIEAFF
.	TRBV5-1	TRBJ2-3	many	TGCGCCAGCAGCTTTGACGGCTTAGATACGCAGTATTTT	CASSFDGLDTQYF
.	TRBV29-1	TRBJ2-7	few	TGCAGCGTTGGAGGGTTCCACGAGCAGTACTTC	CSVGGFHEQYF
TRBD2	TRBV6-1	TRBJ2-3	many	TGTGCCAGCCTCCAAACGGGAGGAAAGACAGATACGCAGTATTTT	CASLQTGGKTDTQYF
TRBD1	TRBV19	TRBJ1-2	few	TGTGCCAGTAGTGGGAGGACAGGGAAGGATGGCTACACCTTC	CASSGRTGKDGYTF
.	TRBV7-9	TRBJ1-2	.	TGTGCCAGCAGCTTAGGACAGGCTGGCTACACCTTC	CASSLGQAGYTF
.	TRBV5-1	TRBJ2-1	many	TGCGCCAGCAGCGGAAACAGGGGGGGTATCGATGAGCAGTTCTTC	CASSGNRGGIDEQFF
.	TRBV4-3	TRBJ1-6	many	TGCGCCAGCAGCCCAAAGGCCTCGGGTCCCAATTCACCCCTCCACTTT	CASSPKASGPNSPLHF
.	TRBV29-1	TRBJ2-3	many	TGCAGCGTTGAAGACACTAGCAGTTACACAGATACGCAGTATTTT	CSVEDTSSYTDTQYF
.	TRBV5-4	TRBJ2-7	.	TGTGCCAGCAGCTTGGATCAGGTTTCCTACGAGCAGTACTTC	CASSLDQVSYEQYF
TRBD2	TRBV20-1	TRBJ2-2	few	TGCAGTGCTCGTACAACTAGCGGGACCTTTACCGGGGAGCTGTTTTTT	CSARTTSGTFTGELFF
.	TRBV29-1	TRBJ2-1	few	TGCAGCGTTGAAGTGGGAGGTCGTGAGCAGTTCTTC	CSVEVGGREQFF
TRBD1	TRBV10-3	TRBJ1-2	few	TGTGCCATCAATACCCCCGGGACAGGGGCCTATGGCTACACCTTC	CAINTPGTGAYGYTF
.	TRBV6-2/TRBV6-3	TRBJ1-1	few	TGTGCCAGCAGGAGGTTGGCAGTCGGGCCTGAAGCTTTCTTT	CASRRLAVGPEAFF
.	TRBV15	TRBJ1-6	once	TGTGCCACCAGCAGAGATAAAGATTCACCCCTCCACTTT	CATSRDKDSPLHF
.	TRBV7-9	TRBJ1-4	few	TGTGCCAGCAGCCCCTCGGGGGAGGCGGGGGAAAAACTGTTTTTT	CASSPSGEAGEKLFF
TRBD1	TRBV20-1	TRBJ1-5	few	TGCAGTGCTAGTACCCCGGGACAGACTTTTTATAGCAATCAGCCCCAGCATTTT	CSASTPGQTFYSNQPQHF
TRBD2	TRBV20-1	TRBJ2-3	many	TGCAGTGCTAGAGATCTTTATCTGGCGGGAGCGCAAGATACGCAGTATTTT	CSARDLYLAGAQDTQYF
TRBD1	TRBV28	TRBJ2-7	many	TGTGCCAGCAGTTTATGGGAACGGGACAGGGGGCGGTTTCGAGGTCGGGAGCAGTACTTC	CASSLWERDRGRFRGREQYF
.	TRBV7-2	TRBJ1-5	.	TGTGCCAGCAGCGCAGACAGCCACAGCAATCAGCCCCAGCATTTT	CASSADSHSNQPQHF
.	TRBV4-2	TRBJ1-6	many	TGTGCCAGCAGCCAAGATCATGAGGGCGACTCACCCCTCCACTTT	CASSQDHEGDSPLHF
.	TRBV20-1	TRBJ2-1	many	TGCAGTGCTAGAGTGGGCAGTTACAATGAGCAGTTCTTC	CSARVGSYNEQFF
TRBD2	TRBV20-1	TRBJ2-1	.	TGCAGTGCCTACCCTAGCGGGGGGCCATACAATGAGCAGTTCTTC	CSAYPSGGPYNEQFF